These T cell receptor beta chains were read from a single sample in a study of blood T cell repertoires in COVID-19. Libraries were prepared by immunoSEQ multiplex PCR; TCRdb keeps only in-frame clonotypes and omits some of them. The sample gives about 24,000 clones, more than 75% of which show up once; over 25% is in the top ten. Sequencing was performed on peripheral blood. These receptors were collected from a human donor with active COVID-19. The donor label of this sample is uncertain. Each CDR3 is given with its conserved first and last residue. D genes are given only for firm matches. The size field is filled for only some rows; it gives once, few, many or a size class.

V	J	D	size	CDR3	DNA
TRBV6-2/TRBV6-3	TRBJ2-5	TRBD2	NA	CASSTGTSRYQETQYF	TGTGCCAGCAGCACCGGGACTAGCAGGTACCAAGAGACCCAGTACTTC
TRBV6-5	TRBJ2-7	NA	NA	CASSDSAGTYEQYF	TGTGCCAGCAGTGACTCGGCAGGTACCTACGAGCAGTACTTC
TRBV10-3	TRBJ2-3	NA	NA	CAISRQLITDTQYF	TGTGCCATCAGTCGACAATTGATCACAGATACGCAGTATTTT
TRBV11-3	TRBJ2-5	NA	NA	CASSLSGMLETQYF	TGTGCCAGCAGCTTGTCGGGGATGCTGGAGACCCAGTACTTC
TRBV9	TRBJ1-2	NA	NA	CASSAITGPYGYTF	TGTGCCAGCAGCGCAATAACCGGTCCCTATGGCTACACCTTC
TRBV7-9	TRBJ1-1	NA	NA	CASSFRVGTEAFF	TGTGCCAGCAGCTTCAGGGTAGGGACTGAAGCTTTCTTT
TRBV15	TRBJ2-2	TRBD1	NA	CATNDRGTNTGELFF	TGTGCCACCAACGACAGGGGGACGAACACCGGGGAGCTGTTTTTT
TRBV12-5	TRBJ2-1	NA	NA	CASGDYRGGKQFF	TGTGCTAGTGGAGATTACAGGGGGGGAAAGCAGTTCTTC
TRBV7-9	TRBJ1-2	NA	few	CAPGEQNYGYTF	TGTGCCCCCGGGGAACAGAACTATGGCTACACCTTC
TRBV19	TRBJ1-5	NA	NA	CASSESRDQPQHF	TGTGCCAGTAGTGAATCGAGGGATCAGCCCCAGCATTTT
TRBV27	TRBJ2-7	NA	once	CASSYGELSEQYF	TGTGCCAGCAGTTACGGGGAATTGAGCGAGCAGTACTTC
TRBV18	TRBJ2-7	NA	NA	CASSPLGDTHEQYF	TGTGCCAGCTCACCTTTGGGAGATACCCACGAGCAGTACTTC
TRBV7-7	TRBJ2-7	TRBD2	few	CASSLGSGGSYEQYF	TGTGCTAGCAGCTTAGGGAGCGGGGGGTCCTACGAGCAGTACTTC
TRBV18	TRBJ2-5	TRBD1	NA	CASSPGQGTRETQYF	TGTGCCAGCTCCCCGGGACAGGGGACTAGAGAGACCCAGTACTTC
TRBV29-1	TRBJ1-2	TRBD1	NA	CSVTTGADYTF	TGCAGCGTTACGACAGGGGCAGACTACACCTTC
TRBV28	TRBJ1-3	TRBD1	NA	CASSLYAGGAGNTIYF	TGTGCCAGCAGTTTATACGCAGGGGGAGCCGGAAACACCATATATTTT
TRBV7-8	TRBJ1-4	NA	NA	CASSRGGAVEKLFF	TGTGCCAGCAGCCGGGGGGGGGCCGTTGAAAAACTGTTTTTT
TRBV24-1	TRBJ1-2	TRBD1	once	CATNHRSSDRGGYGYTF	TGTGCCACCAACCATCGATCCTCGGACAGGGGCGGGTATGGCTACACCTTC
TRBV19	TRBJ2-7	TRBD2	NA	CASSTGTSVPYEQYF	TGTGCCAGTAGTACCGGGACTAGCGTACCCTACGAGCAGTACTTC
TRBV30	TRBJ1-1	NA	NA	CAWSLDRKGPRAFF	TGTGCCTGGAGTCTAGACAGGAAAGGTCCGCGAGCTTTCTTT
TRBV7-8	TRBJ2-2	TRBD1	NA	CASSISGTGGTGELFF	TGTGCCAGCAGCATATCCGGGACAGGTGGTACCGGGGAGCTGTTTTTT
TRBV4-3	TRBJ2-3	TRBD1	NA	CASSQDGTGWDTQYF	TGCGCCAGCAGCCAAGACGGGACAGGGTGGGATACGCAGTATTTT
TRBV5-1	TRBJ1-2	TRBD1	NA	CASSRTGGNPRDGYTF	TGCGCCAGCAGCCGGACAGGGGGAAACCCCAGAGACGGCTACACCTTC
TRBV10-2	TRBJ2-5	NA	NA	CASSELETQYF	TGCGCCAGCAGTGAGCTTGAGACCCAGTACTTC
TRBV25-1	TRBJ1-1	TRBD1	NA	CASTGQANTEAFF	TGTGCCAGCACGGGACAGGCGAACACTGAAGCTTTCTTT